This T cell receptor (beta chain) was observed in a study of blood T cell repertoires in COVID-19. Background on the study: The United States, Italy and Spain provided the acute and convalescent COVID-19 samples.

As originally analysed: Counts of nucleated cells, estimated from reference gene primer amplification, were obtained. The method was immunoSEQ multiplex PCR; TCRdb's version includes in-frame clones alone and lacks a portion of them. The V and J calls and clone size come from that table; D and trimming were worked out from the DNA. Counted here are over 250,000 clones, more than 70% occurring once; the ten biggest clones make up approximately 2.3%. The germline V and J ends were trimmed by 5 bases and 2 bases, with 9 bases remaining between them. The CDR3 is made up of 13 amino acids. Germline lookup yields CDR1 SGHAT and CDR2 FQNNGV.

The sequence was obtained from a woman in her fifties or sixties with acute or convalescent COVID-19. The chain joins TRBV11-2 to TRBJ1-2; D remains ambiguous. The sequencing input was peripheral blood. CDR3 sequence: CASSPETNYGYTF. The CDR3 DNA follows: TGTGCCAGCAGCCCAGAGACAAACTATGGCTACACCTTC.